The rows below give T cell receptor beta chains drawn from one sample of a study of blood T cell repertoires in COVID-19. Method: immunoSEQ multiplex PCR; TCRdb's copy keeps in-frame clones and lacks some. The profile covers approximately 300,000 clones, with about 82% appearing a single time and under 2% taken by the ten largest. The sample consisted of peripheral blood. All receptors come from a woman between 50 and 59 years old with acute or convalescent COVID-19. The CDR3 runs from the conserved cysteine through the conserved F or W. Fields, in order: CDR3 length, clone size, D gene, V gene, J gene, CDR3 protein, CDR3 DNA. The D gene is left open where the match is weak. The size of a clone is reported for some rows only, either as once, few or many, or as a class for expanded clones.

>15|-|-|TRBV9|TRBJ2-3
CASSARLLHTDTQYF
TGTGCCAGCAGCGCCAGACTACTACACACAGATACGCAGTATTTT
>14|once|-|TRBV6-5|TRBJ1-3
CASRLGRSGNTIYF
TGTGCCAGCAGGCTAGGTCGGTCCGGAAACACCATATATTTT
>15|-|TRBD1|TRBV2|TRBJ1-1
CASTTQGQKNTEAFF
TGTGCCAGCACTACTCAGGGACAGAAGAACACTGAAGCTTTCTTT
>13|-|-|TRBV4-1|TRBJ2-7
CASSNSGPYEQYF
TGCGCCAGCAGCAACAGCGGACCCTACGAGCAGTACTTC
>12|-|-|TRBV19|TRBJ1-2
CASISTGYGYTF
TGTGCCAGTATCTCGACAGGCTATGGCTACACCTTC
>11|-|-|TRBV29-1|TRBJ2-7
CSVGYPYEQYF
TGCAGCGTTGGCTACCCTTACGAGCAGTACTTC
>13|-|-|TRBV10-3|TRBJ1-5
CAISLERDQPQHF
-
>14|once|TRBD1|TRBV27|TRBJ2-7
CASRSRQGPYEQYF
TGTGCCAGCAGGTCGCGACAGGGGCCCTACGAGCAGTACTTC
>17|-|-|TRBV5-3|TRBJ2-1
CARSPDVKRGSYNEQFF
TGTGCCAGAAGCCCCGACGTCAAAAGGGGGTCCTACAATGAGCAGTTCTTC
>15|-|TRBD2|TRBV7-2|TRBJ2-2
CASSLVAGGAGELFF
TGTGCCAGCAGCTTAGTAGCGGGAGGGGCCGGGGAGCTGTTTTTT
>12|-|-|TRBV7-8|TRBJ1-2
CASSSDSRGYTF
TGTGCCAGCAGCTCTGACAGCCGTGGCTACACCTTC
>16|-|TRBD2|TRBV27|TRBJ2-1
CASSLWGLAGYNEQFF
TGTGCCAGCAGTTTGTGGGGACTAGCGGGCTACAATGAGCAGTTCTTC
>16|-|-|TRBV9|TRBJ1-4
CASSGSLIGADEKLFF
TGTGCCAGCAGCGGATCCCTCATTGGAGCGGACGAAAAACTGTTTTTT
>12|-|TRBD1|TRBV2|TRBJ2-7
CASKTGNNEQYF
TGTGCCAGCAAGACAGGGAACAACGAGCAGTACTTC
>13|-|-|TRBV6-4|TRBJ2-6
CASSHSGANVLTF
TGTGCCAGCAGCCACTCCGGGGCCAACGTCCTGACTTTC
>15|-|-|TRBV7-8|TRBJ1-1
CASSLNQGEDTEAFF
TGTGCCAGCAGCCTCAACCAGGGTGAGGACACTGAAGCTTTCTTT
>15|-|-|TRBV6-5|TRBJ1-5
CASSPQVYSNQPQHF
TGTGCCAGCAGCCCACAGGTTTATAGCAATCAGCCCCAGCATTTT
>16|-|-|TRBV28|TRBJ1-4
CASSKINPGEKEKLFF
TGTGCCAGCAGTAAGATCAATCCAGGGGAAAAGGAAAAACTGTTTTTT
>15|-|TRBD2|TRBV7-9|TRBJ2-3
CASSLMSGSGDTQYF
TGTGCCAGCAGCTTAATGAGCGGGAGTGGTGATACGCAGTATTTT
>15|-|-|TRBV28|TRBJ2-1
CASSLTISSYNEQFF
TGTGCCAGCAGTCTAACTATCTCGTCCTACAATGAGCAGTTCTTC
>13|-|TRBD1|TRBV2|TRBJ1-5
CASRGTGRQPQHF
TGTGCCAGCAGGGGGACAGGGAGACAGCCCCAGCATTTT
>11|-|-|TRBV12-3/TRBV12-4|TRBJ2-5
CASSPGETQYF
TGTGCCAGCAGCCCCGGAGAGACCCAGTACTTC
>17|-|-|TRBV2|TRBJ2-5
CASSEAVRVTGFGTQYF
TGTGCCAGCAGTGAAGCTGTAAGGGTGACGGGATTCGGGACCCAGTACTTC
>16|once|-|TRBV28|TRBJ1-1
CASSFWGTGENTEAFF
TGTGCCAGCAGTTTCTGGGGAACGGGGGAGAACACTGAAGCTTTCTTT
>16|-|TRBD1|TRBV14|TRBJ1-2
CASSQGGTGGYRGYTF
TGTGCCAGCAGCCAAGGCGGGACAGGGGGCTATAGGGGCTACACCTTC
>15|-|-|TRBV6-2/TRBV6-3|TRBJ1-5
CASSYVPGANQPQHF
TGTGCCAGCAGTTACGTTCCAGGGGCCAATCAGCCCCAGCATTTT
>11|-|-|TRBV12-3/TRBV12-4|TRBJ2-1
CASSRSHEQFF
TGTGCCAGCAGTCGGTCCCATGAGCAGTTCTTC
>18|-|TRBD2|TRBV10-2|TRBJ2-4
CASSEGLAGGPAKNIQYF
TGCGCCAGCAGTGAGGGACTAGCGGGAGGGCCCGCCAAAAACATTCAGTACTTC
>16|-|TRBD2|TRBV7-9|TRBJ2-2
CASSLGQREHTGELFF
TGTGCCAGCAGCTTGGGCCAGCGGGAACACACCGGGGAGCTGTTTTTT
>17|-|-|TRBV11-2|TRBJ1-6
CASSLALVREYNSPLHF
TGTGCCAGCAGCTTAGCACTCGTTAGGGAGTATAATTCACCCCTCCACTTT
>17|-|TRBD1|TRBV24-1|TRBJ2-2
CATSDLGGTGRTGELFF
TGTGCCACCAGTGATTTGGGGGGGACAGGCCGTACCGGGGAGCTGTTTTTT
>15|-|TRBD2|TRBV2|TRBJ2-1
CALSRTSNSYNEQFF
TGTGCCTTATCCCGGACTAGCAACTCCTACAATGAGCAGTTCTTC
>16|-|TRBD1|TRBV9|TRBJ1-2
CASSVAVGGERGGYTF
TGTGCCAGCAGCGTAGCTGTAGGGGGCGAACGTGGTGGCTACACCTTC
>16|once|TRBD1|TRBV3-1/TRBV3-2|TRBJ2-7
CASSQDLGQAFYEQYF
TGTGCCAGCAGCCAAGATTTGGGACAGGCCTTCTACGAGCAGTACTTC
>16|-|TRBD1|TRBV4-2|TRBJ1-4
CASSQVRQGAVEKLFF
TGTGCCAGCAGCCAAGTTCGCCAGGGGGCTGTTGAAAAACTGTTTTTT
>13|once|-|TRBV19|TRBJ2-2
CASLTGNTGELFF
TGTGCCAGTTTGACAGGAAACACCGGGGAGCTGTTTTTT
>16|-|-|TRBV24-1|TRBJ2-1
CATSAQPGGIGNEQFF
TGTGCCACCAGTGCCCAACCCGGGGGTATCGGCAATGAGCAGTTCTTC
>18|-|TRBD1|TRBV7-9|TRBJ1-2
CASSPGVGTGRLTYGYTF
TGTGCCAGCAGCCCGGGGGTCGGGACAGGGCGGCTTACCTATGGCTACACCTTC
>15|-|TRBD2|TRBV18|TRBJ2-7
CASSQRAGGVGEQYF
TGTGCCAGCTCACAGAGAGCGGGAGGAGTCGGCGAGCAGTACTTC
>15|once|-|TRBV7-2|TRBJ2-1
CASSLVGQEGREQFF
TGTGCCAGCAGCTTAGTTGGGCAGGAGGGCCGGGAGCAGTTCTTC
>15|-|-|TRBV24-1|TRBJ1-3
CATSDPQGTGNTIYF
TGTGCCACCAGTGATCCTCAGGGTACTGGAAACACCATATATTTT
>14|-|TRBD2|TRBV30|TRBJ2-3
CACRLAGGTDTQYF
TGTGCCTGCCGACTAGCGGGAGGTACAGATACGCAGTATTTT